In this sample, the clone carrying this T cell receptor beta chain turned up a few times. The data were obtained in a study of blood T cells in healthy people across ages. Next came a second PCR, run for roughly 7 to 12 cycles, which used a sample-barcoded 5' primer along with a J-beta primer mix. Each of the cDNA molecules was tagged by a template-switch adaptor with 12 random nucleotides. One entry per CDR3 protein results from TCRdb running MiXCR on the 5' RACE reads. The sample records approximately 800,000 distinct CDR3 sequences, just under 25% being singletons. Trimming stripped 7 bases from V and 1 base from J, with 14 bases between. This CDR3 is built from 14 residues. These data were also reused for a study on T cells of mothers and their children. From that second work: At 1.5 ug per 15 ul, all of the extracted RNA went into cDNA synthesis. The overlap seen between related mothers and children slightly exceeded that of unrelated pairs, though not significantly.

The sequenced material came from blood. The genes are TRBV12-3 or TRBV12-4 and TRBJ2-7; D is possibly TRBD1 (5 bases). The sequence was collected from a boy aged 10-17 years in good health. CDR3 protein: CASTLSPGSYEQYF. CDR3 DNA sequence: TGTGCCAGCACTCTCTCCCCAGGGTCCTACGAGCAGTACTTC.